Listed here are 3 T cell receptor beta chains from one sample, sequenced in a study of T cell responses to AZD1222 COVID-19 vaccine. TCRdb keeps only in-frame clones here, not all; method: immunoSEQ multiplex PCR. The table lists almost 65,000 clones, roughly 84% of them singletons. Material: peripheral blood, obtained on day 0 of AZD1222 vaccination. The receptors derive from an adult in good health.

This chain joins TRBV7-2 and TRBJ1-4; 9 nucleotides align to TRBD1. The CDR3 is made up of 19 amino acids. Germline V gene data show CDR1 as SGHTA and CDR2 as FQGNSA. The junction had 16 bases not matched to a gene; V was cut back by 1 base and J by 7 bases. As DNA, the CDR3 is TGTGCCAGCAGCTTAGGATATTCGGGACAGGGAGTAGTTGGTGAAAAACTGTTTTTT. It is translated as CASSLGYSGQGVVGEKLFF.

This chain joins TRBV18 and TRBJ1-4, with D possibly matching TRBD1 (5 bases). The CDR3 length is 16 residues. Germline V lookup: CDR1 KGHSH, CDR2 LQKENI. V dropped 0 bases and J dropped 0 bases, with 8 bases sitting between them. CDR3: CASSPPGDSTNEKLFF. DNA of the CDR3: TGTGCCAGCTCACCACCAGGGGATTCAACTAATGAAAAACTGTTTTTT.

This chain links TRBV6-5 with TRBJ2-5; possibly TRBD2 for D (5 bases). CDR1 and CDR2 (germline): MNHEY, SVGAGI. V was clipped by 8 bases and J by 2 bases, with 12 bases between them. CDR3 length: 13 residues. The CDR3 nucleotides are TGTGCCAGCTTCCTCGGGGAGCAAGAGACCCAGTACTTC. Translating it yields CASFLGEQETQYF.